Below, 27 T cell receptor beta chains from the same sample are listed, as sequenced in a study of CXCR3-negative and CXCR3-positive naive CD8 T cells. 5' RACE that incorporated UMI labels was used to prepare the TRB cDNA libraries. For each CDR3 protein, TCRdb gives one entry from its re-call of the 5' RACE reads, without DNA. Its table records tens of thousands of distinct CDR3 sequences. The sample consisted of memory CD8+ T cells from blood. These receptors originate from a human donor in good health. Some clones in this sample may be carry-over from other donors' samples.

This chain links TRBV7-2 with TRBJ2-5. In germline, CDR1 is SGHTA, CDR2 FQGNSA. This CDR3 has 12 amino acids. The CDR3 spells CASSLFLARVEF.

V gene TRBV28 combines with J gene TRBJ2-1. This CDR3 region has 16 residues. The germline gives CDR1 MDHEN, CDR2 SYDVKM. This CDR3 reads CASSLVHGLGYNEQFF.

This sequence joins TRBV12-3 or TRBV12-4 and TRBJ1-1. The CDR3 covers 13 residues. The CDR3 here is CASSFGRNTEAFF.

The J gene is TRBJ2-2, the V gene TRBV6-2 or TRBV6-3; without DNA, the TCRdb call of TRBD2 cannot be checked. Germline V gives CDR1 MNHEY, CDR2 SVGEGT. CDR3 length equals 16 residues. The CDR3 sequence is CASSYMSGSPSGELFF.

V usage is TRBV7-9 and J usage is TRBJ2-5; absent DNA, TCRdb's TRBD1 call cannot be checked. The CDR3 loop spans 11 amino acids. CDR1 is SEHNR, CDR2 FQNEAQ, per germline (reference sequence). The chain's CDR3 is CASTPSETQYF. Full variable domain (missing parts from reference TRBV7-9 and TRBJ2-5): DTGVSQNPRHKITKRGQNVTFRCDPISEHNRLYWYRQTLGQGPEFLTYFQNEAQLEKSRLLSDRFSAERPKGSFSTLEIQRTEQGDSAMYLCASTPSETQYFGPGTRLLVL.

This chain uses TRBV4-1 with TRBJ2-2. Germline CDR1 is MGHRA and CDR2 is YSYEKL. The CDR3 loop spans 15 amino acids. CDR3 sequence: CASSQGFLNTGELFF.

The chain recombines TRBV12-5 with TRBJ2-7; TCRdb designates TRBD1, a call that cannot be tested without DNA. This CDR3 spans 13 amino acids. Germline CDR1 and CDR2: LGHNT and FRNRAP. CDR3: CASGPGGLWEQYF.

The V and J genes are TRBV2 and TRBJ1-1. This CDR3 has 12 amino acids. Germline values: CDR1 SNHLY, CDR2 FYNNEI. The CDR3 region is CASSPDYTEAFF.

The V call is TRBV27, the J call TRBJ1-1; no DNA is available, so the TRBD1 call from TCRdb remains unchecked. This CDR3 has 14 amino acids. Germline assignment: CDR1 MNHEY and CDR2 SMNVEV (reference sequence). CDR3 residues: CASSPGQVNTEAFF.

J is TRBJ1-1 and V is TRBV6-2 or TRBV6-3; the TCRdb call, TRBD1, lacks DNA for checking. From germline, CDR1 is MNHEY and CDR2 SVGEGT. The CDR3 sequence is 15 residues long. The CDR3: CASSYPGTGGTEAFF.

The V and J genes are TRBV5-1 and TRBJ1-1. The CDR3 is made up of 17 amino acids. Germline lookup yields CDR1 SGHRS and CDR2 YFSETQ. The CDR3: CASSLSLDGQMNTEAFF. Full variable domain (outside the CDR3, taken from reference TRBV5-1 and TRBJ1-1): KAGVTQTPRYLIKTRGQQVTLSCSPISGHRSVSWYQQTPGQGLQFLFEYFSETQRNKGNFPGRFSGRQFSNSRSEMNVSTLELGDSALYLCASSLSLDGQMNTEAFFGQGTRLTVV.

The chain links TRBV7-9 to TRBJ1-1; TCRdb picks TRBD1, but there is no DNA to check that call. CDR1 is SEHNR, CDR2 FQNEAQ, per germline (reference sequence). The CDR3 runs 13 residues. CDR3 loop: CASADRALAEAFF. The complete variable domain, with remaining parts taken from reference TRBV7-9 and TRBJ1-1, reads DTGVSQNPRHKITKRGQNVTFRCDPISEHNRLYWYRQTLGQGPEFLTYFQNEAQLEKSRLLSDRFSAERPKGSFSTLEIQRTEQGDSAMYLCASADRALAEAFFGQGTRLTVV.

The rearrangement links TRBV29-1 to TRBJ1-1; TCRdb picks TRBD1, but there is no DNA to check that call. Germline-derived CDR1 and CDR2 are SQVTM and ANQGSEA. CDR3 size: 13 residues. This chain's CDR3 is CSVTMGQDPEAFF.

The chain employs TRBV19 and TRBJ2-7; the D call of TRBD1 rests on TCRdb alone, since no DNA is present to check it. This CDR3 region has 18 residues. In germline, CDR1 is LNHDA, CDR2 SQIVND (reference sequence). The CDR3 loop is CASSPRDRGLSETYEQYF. Full variable domain (rest looked up from reference TRBV19 and TRBJ2-7): DGGITQSPKYLFRKEGQNVTLSCEQNLNHDAMYWYRQDPGQGLRLIYYSQIVNDFQKGDIAEGYSVSREKKESFPLTVTSAQKNPTAFYLCASSPRDRGLSETYEQYFGPGTRLTVT.

The chain recombines TRBV29-1 with TRBJ1-4. Germline CDR1 SQVTM, CDR2 ANQGSEA. This CDR3 is 16 amino acids long. The CDR3 protein is CSVEDYNSDFNEKLFF.

The chain carries TRBV29-1 and TRBJ2-7; TCRdb gives TRBD1 as the D gene, but with no DNA this cannot be confirmed. This CDR3 has 15 residues. Germline CDR1 SQVTM, CDR2 ANQGSEA. The CDR3 protein is CSVPIRDTMSYEQYF.

The V call is TRBV27, the J call TRBJ2-1; TCRdb returns TRBD1, unconfirmable since there is no DNA. This CDR3 region has 16 residues. CDR1 and CDR2 from the germline V gene are MNHEY and SMNVEV (reference sequence). CDR3 residues: CASSLSDQPLYNEQFF.

The chain has TRBV29-1 and TRBJ1-2. The CDR3 is 14 amino acids. The germline V gene encodes CDR1 SQVTM and CDR2 ANQGSEA. CDR3 loop: CSVGFAGRADGYTF.

This chain links TRBV7-3 with TRBJ2-7; lacking DNA, the TRBD2 call made by TCRdb goes unchecked. The CDR3 consists of 15 residues. Germline CDR1 is SGHTA and CDR2 is FQGTGA. This CDR3 reads CASSLTSGGPYEQYF. Full variable domain (outside the CDR3, taken from reference TRBV7-3 and TRBJ2-7): GAGVSQTPSNKVTEKGKYVELRCDPISGHTALYWYRQSLGQGPEFLIYFQGTGAADDSGLPNDRFFAVRPEGSVSTLKIQRTERGDSAVYLCASSLTSGGPYEQYFGPGTRLTVT.

V gene TRBV15 combines with J gene TRBJ2-3; no DNA is available, so the TRBD2 call from TCRdb remains unchecked. The germline V gene encodes CDR1 LNHNV and CDR2 YYDKDF (reference sequence). CDR3 length: 17 amino acids. The CDR3 is CATSRDPGRSGPDTQYF.

This CDR3 reads CASSSSGNSKEQYF. The chain couples TRBV11-2 to TRBJ2-7. CDR1 and CDR2 from the germline V gene are SGHAT and FQNNGV. The length of the CDR3 is 14 residues.

This chain's CDR3 is CASSPYLDRYNEQFF. The chain joins TRBV6-6 to TRBJ2-1; the TCRdb call, TRBD1, lacks DNA for checking. This CDR3 is built from 15 residues. Germline loops: CDR1 MNHNY, CDR2 SVGAGI (reference sequence).

This chain joins TRBV29-1 and TRBJ2-4; checking the TCRdb D call of TRBD2 is not possible without DNA. The germline gives CDR1 SQVTM, CDR2 ANQGSEA. There are 18 residues in the CDR3. The CDR3 loop reads CSVEVQLAGGLAKNIQYF.

This chain connects TRBV5-5 to TRBJ2-1. Germline CDR1 is SGHKS and CDR2 is YYEKEE (reference sequence). The CDR3 consists of 13 residues. CDR3 residues: CASSPRVFNEQFF.

The chain recombines TRBV29-1 with TRBJ2-1; TCRdb's assignment of TRBD2 cannot be checked, as there is no DNA. Germline V gives CDR1 SQVTM, CDR2 ANQGSEA. The CDR3 is made up of 14 amino acids. CDR3 residues: CSVSPSGKYNEQFF.

The chain uses TRBV28 and TRBJ2-3. The CDR3 runs 12 residues. The V gene's germline CDR1 is MDHEN and CDR2 SYDVKM. CDR3 residues: CASSFPVDTQYF.

The chain couples TRBV6-2 or TRBV6-3 to TRBJ1-2; there is no DNA to check the TCRdb D call of TRBD1. Germline V gene data show CDR1 as MNHEY and CDR2 as SVGEGT. The CDR3 loop spans 15 amino acids. The CDR3 region is CASSSSTGTFYGYTF.